One T cell receptor beta chain is described in this entry. What it binds is unknown. A multiplex PCR was run with 60 Vbeta primers and 13 Jbeta primers. Here immunoSEQ multiplex PCR was the method, and the copy in TCRdb shows in-frame clones only, minus some. In the table there are tens of thousands of clones, around 75% of which are singletons. The data were obtained in a study of cytomegalovirus exposure and HLA in healthy donors. Study results and caveats: Previous analysis showed most TCR beta V segments were productive about 87% or about 30% of the time.

The CDR3 runs to 13 residues. Germline CDR1 and CDR2: MGHRA and YSYEKL. The V end was cut by 4 bases, the J end by 1 base, with 8 bases between. The specimen sequenced was PBMCs. The rearrangement joins TRBV4-1 to TRBJ2-7; D ambiguous. The source is a man aged 45-65 years in good health and CMV-seropositive. Here the CDR3 DNA reads TGCGCCAGCAGCCTACAGTTATCCTACGAGCAGTACTTC. Its translation is CASSLQLSYEQYF.